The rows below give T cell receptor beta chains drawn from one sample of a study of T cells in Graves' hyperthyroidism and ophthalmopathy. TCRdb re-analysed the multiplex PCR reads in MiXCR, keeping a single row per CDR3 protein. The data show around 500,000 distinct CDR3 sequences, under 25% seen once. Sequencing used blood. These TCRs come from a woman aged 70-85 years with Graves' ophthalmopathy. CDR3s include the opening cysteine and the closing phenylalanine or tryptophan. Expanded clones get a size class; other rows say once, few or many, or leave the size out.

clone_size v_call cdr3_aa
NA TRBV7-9 CASSLMGGLAGYEQYF
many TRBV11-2 CASSLDSGRYNEQFF
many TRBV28 CASSRLAGGELFF
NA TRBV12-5 CASGLVGLAGGLGELFF
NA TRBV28 CASSIRTAGNTIYF
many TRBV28 CASSLGGARYEQYF
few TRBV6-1 CASSETVAGAGFDEQFF
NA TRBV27 CASSSGLAHSYEQYF
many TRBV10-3 CAISPGTSGRSLREQYF
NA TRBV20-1 CSAIRPGLSNQPQHF
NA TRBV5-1 CASSLGPSGSNEQFF
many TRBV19 CASSRGTGVTDTQYF
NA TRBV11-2 CASSQDLLGQPNYGYTF
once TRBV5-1 CASSLSPAGLGTGELFF
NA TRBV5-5 CASSLVAGIGTDTQYF
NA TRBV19 CASSILGQGALSGQYF
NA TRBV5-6 CASTFWGGGTGELFF
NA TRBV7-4 CASRSRGVGYNSPLHF
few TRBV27 CASSRRGRSTDTQYF
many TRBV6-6 CASSYRAVRRNTEAFF
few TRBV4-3 CASSPLAGEGTGELFF
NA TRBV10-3 CAITIFLAGGSNEQFF
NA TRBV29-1 CSVVFWDRGYEQYF
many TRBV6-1 CASSAGYYEQYF
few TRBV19 CASSMELAISEQFF
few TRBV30 CAWSAYNQPQHF
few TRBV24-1 CATSAKPGLGDYEQYF
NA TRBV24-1 CATSEPGTGGPQSNEQFF
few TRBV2 CASTGTEQYF
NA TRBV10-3 CAISPGHPYEQYF
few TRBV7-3 CASSLLGGGLVSRRRPYNEQFF
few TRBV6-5 CASSYSSSASSYEQYF
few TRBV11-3 CASSSRTTSGSPNEQFF
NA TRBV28 CASERGGAQGWEQYF
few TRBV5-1 CASIRKRASGRNEQFF
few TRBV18 CASSQRTVGTEAFF